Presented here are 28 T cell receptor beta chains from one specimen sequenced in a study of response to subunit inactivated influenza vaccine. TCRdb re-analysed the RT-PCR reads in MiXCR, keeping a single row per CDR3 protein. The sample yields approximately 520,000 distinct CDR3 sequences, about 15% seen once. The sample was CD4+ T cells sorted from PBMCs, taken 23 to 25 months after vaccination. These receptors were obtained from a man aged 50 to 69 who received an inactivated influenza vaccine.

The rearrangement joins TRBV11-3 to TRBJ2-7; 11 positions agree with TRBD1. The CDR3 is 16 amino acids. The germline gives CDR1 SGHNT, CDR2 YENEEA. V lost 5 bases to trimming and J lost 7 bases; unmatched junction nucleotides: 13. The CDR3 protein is CASSQGRDRGGQEQYF. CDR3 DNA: TGTGCCAGCAGCCAAGGACGGGACAGGGGGGGCCAGGAGCAGTACTTC.

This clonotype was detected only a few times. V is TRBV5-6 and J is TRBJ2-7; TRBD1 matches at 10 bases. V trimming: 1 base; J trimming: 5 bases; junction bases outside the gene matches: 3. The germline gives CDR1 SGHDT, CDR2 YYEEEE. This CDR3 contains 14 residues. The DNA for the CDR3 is TGTGCCAGCAGCTTGACGGGACAGGGGAACGAGCAGTACTTC. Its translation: CASSLTGQGNEQYF.

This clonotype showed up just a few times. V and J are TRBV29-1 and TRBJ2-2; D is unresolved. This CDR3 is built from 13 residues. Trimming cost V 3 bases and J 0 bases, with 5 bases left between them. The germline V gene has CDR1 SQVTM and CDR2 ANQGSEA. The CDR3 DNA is TGCAGCGTTGAGGAAACGAACACCGGGGAGCTGTTTTTT. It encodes CSVEETNTGELFF.

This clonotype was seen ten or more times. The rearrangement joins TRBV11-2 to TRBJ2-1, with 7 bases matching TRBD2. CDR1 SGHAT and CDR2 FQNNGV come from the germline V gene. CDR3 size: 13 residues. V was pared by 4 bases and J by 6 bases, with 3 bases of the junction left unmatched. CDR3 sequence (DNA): TGTGCCAGCAGCTCGGGACTATCCAATGAGCAGTTCTTC. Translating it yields CASSSGLSNEQFF.

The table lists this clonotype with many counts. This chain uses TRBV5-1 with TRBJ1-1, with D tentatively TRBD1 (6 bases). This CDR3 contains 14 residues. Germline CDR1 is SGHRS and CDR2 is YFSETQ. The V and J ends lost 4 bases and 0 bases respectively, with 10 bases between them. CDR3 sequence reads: CASSITGMNTEAFF. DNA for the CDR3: TGCGCCAGCAGCATTACAGGGATGAACACTGAAGCTTTCTTT.

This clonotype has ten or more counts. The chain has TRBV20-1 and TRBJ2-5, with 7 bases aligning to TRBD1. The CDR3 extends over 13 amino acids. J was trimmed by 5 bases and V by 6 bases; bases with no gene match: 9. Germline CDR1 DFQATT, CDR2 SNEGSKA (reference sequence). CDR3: CSAPRPGQETQYF. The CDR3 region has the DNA TGCAGTGCCCCAAGACCGGGACAGGAGACCCAGTACTTC.

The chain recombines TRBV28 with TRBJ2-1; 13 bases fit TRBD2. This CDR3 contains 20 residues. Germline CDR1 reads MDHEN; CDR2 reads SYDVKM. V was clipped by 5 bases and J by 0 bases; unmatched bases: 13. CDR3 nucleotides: TGTGCCAGCAGTCCGACTCTGGGGACTAGCGGGACCAGCTCCTACAATGAGCAGTTCTTC. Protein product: CASSPTLGTSGTSSYNEQFF.

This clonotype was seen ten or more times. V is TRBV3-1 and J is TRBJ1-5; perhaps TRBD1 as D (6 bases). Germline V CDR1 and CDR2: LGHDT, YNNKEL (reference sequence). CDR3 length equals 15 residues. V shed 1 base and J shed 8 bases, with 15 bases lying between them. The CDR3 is CASSQAPGAGKPQHF. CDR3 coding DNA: TGTGCCAGCAGCCAAGCACCGGGGGCGGGGAAGCCCCAGCATTTT.

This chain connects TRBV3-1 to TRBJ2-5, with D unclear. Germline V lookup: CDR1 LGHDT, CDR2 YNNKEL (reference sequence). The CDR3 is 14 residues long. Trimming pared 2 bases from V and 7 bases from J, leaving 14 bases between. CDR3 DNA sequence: TGTGCCAGCAGCCAAAGTCTGGTGGGTGTGACCCAGTACTTC. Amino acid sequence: CASSQSLVGVTQYF.

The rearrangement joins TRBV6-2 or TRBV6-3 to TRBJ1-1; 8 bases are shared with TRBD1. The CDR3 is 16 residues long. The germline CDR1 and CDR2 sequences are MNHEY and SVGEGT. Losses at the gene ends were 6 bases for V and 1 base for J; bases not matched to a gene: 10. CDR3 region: CASSLNRGGRNTEAFF. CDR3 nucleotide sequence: TGTGCCAGCAGCCTTAACAGGGGGGGACGGAACACTGAAGCTTTCTTT.

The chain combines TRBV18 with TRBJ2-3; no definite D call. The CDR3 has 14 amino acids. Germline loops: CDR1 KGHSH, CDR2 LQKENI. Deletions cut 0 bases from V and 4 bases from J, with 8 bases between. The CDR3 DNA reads TGTGCCAGCTCACCACCATCAGTTCCAGATACGCAGTATTTT. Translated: CASSPPSVPDTQYF.

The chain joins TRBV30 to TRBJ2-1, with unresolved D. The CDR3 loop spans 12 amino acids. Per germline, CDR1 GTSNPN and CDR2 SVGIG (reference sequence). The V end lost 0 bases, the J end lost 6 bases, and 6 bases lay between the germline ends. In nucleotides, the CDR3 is TGTGCCTGGAGTGTCGGTCCCAATGAGCAGTTCTTC. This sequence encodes CAWSVGPNEQFF.

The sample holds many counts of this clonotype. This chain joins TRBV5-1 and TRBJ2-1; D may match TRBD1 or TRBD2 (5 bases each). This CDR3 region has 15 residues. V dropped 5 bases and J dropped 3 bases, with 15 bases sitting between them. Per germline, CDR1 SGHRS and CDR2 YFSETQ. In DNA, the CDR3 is TGCGCCAGCAGTCCCCAGGGACCCCACTACAATGAGCAGTTCTTC. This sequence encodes CASSPQGPHYNEQFF.

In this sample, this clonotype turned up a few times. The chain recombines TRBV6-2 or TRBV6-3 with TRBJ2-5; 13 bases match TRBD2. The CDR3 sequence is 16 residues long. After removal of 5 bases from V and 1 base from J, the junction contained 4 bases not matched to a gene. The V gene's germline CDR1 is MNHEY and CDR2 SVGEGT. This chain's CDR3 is CASSRTSGSLQETQYF. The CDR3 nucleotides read TGTGCCAGCAGTCGGACTAGCGGGAGTCTCCAAGAGACCCAGTACTTC.

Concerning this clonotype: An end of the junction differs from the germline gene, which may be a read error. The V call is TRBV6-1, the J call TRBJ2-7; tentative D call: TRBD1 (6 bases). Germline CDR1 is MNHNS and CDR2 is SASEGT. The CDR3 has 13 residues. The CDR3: CASGRDIKNLRAF. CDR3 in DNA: TGTGCCAGCGGCCGGGACATAAAAAACTTGCGGGCCTTC.

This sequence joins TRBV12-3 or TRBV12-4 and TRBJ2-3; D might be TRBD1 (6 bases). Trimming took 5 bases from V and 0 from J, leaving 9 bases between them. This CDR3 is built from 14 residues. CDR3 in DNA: TGTGCCAGCAGTGTGGGACACAGCACAGATACGCAGTATTTT. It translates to CASSVGHSTDTQYF.

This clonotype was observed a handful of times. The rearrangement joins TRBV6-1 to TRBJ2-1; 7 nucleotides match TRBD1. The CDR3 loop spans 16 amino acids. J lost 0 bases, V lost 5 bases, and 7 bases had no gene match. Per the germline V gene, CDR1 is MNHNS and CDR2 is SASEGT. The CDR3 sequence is CASSTRGQSSYNEQFF. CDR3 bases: TGTGCCAGCAGTACCCGGGGACAGAGCTCCTACAATGAGCAGTTCTTC.

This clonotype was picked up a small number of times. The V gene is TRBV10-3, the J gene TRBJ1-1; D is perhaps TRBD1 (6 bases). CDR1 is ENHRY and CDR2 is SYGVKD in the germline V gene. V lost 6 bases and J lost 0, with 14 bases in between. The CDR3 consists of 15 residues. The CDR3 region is CAIRPGATLNTEAFF. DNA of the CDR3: TGTGCCATCAGACCGGGGGCGACCTTGAACACTGAAGCTTTCTTT.

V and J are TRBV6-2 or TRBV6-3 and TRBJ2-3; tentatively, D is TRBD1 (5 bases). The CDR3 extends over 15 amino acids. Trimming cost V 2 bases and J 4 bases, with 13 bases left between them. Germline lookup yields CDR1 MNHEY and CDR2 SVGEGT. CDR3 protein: CASSYGAARADTQYF. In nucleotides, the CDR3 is TGTGCCAGCAGTTACGGGGCAGCCCGCGCAGATACGCAGTATTTT.

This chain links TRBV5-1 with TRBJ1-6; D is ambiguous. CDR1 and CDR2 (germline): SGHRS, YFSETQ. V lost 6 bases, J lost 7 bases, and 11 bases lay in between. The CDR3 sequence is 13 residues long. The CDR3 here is CASMAGGNSPLHF. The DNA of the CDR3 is TGCGCCAGCATGGCCGGAGGCAATTCACCCCTCCACTTT. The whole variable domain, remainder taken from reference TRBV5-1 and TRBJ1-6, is KAGVTQTPRYLIKTRGQQVTLSCSPISGHRSVSWYQQTPGQGLQFLFEYFSETQRNKGNFPGRFSGRQFSNSRSEMNVSTLELGDSALYLCASMAGGNSPLHFGNGTRLTVT.

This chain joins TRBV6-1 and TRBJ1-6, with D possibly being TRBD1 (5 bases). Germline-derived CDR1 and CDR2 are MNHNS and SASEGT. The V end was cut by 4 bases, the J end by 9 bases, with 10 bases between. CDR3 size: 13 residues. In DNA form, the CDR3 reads TGTGCCAGCAGTGTACGGGACGGTTCACCCCTCCACTTT. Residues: CASSVRDGSPLHF.

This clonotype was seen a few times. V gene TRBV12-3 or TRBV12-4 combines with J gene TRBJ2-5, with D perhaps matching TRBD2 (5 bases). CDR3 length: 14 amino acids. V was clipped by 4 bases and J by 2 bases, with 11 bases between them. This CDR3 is CASSYSGNQETQYF. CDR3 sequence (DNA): TGTGCCAGCAGTTACTCCGGGAATCAAGAGACCCAGTACTTC.

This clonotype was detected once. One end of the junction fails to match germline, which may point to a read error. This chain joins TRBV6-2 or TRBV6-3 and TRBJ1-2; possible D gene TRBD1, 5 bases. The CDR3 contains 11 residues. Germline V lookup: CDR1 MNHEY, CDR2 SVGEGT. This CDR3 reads CASNYGAGYTF. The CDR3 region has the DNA TGTGCCAGCAATTACGGGGCTGGCTACACCTTC.

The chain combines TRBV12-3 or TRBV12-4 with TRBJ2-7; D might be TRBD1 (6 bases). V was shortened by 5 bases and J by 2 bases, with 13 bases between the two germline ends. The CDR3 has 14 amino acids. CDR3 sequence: CASSRSGTPYEQYF. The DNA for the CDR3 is TGTGCCAGCAGTCGGTCCGGGACACCCTACGAGCAGTACTTC.

The CDR3 DNA sequence: TGTGCCAGCAGTTCGTTCGCGAGGGGTGAAGCTTTCTTT. This sequence encodes CASSSFARGEAFF. The gene calls are TRBV28 and TRBJ1-1; tentative D call: TRBD1 (5 bases). Germline V lookup: CDR1 MDHEN, CDR2 SYDVKM. V dropped 4 bases and J dropped 7 bases, with 13 bases sitting between them. This CDR3 is built from 13 residues.

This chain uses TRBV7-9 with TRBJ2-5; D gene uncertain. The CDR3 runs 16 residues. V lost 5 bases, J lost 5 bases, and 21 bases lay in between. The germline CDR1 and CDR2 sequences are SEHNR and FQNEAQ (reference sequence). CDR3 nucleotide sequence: TGTGCCAGCAGCCTCTTTGACGGTATCTTGGGGGAGACCCAGTACTTC. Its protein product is CASSLFDGILGETQYF.

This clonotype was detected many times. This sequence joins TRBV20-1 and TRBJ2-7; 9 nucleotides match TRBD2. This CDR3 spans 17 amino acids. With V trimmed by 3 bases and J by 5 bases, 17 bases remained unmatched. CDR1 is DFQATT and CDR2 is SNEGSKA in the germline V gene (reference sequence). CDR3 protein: CSARGYGASGISNEQYF. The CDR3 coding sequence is TGCAGTGCTAGGGGTTATGGGGCTAGCGGGATATCAAACGAGCAGTACTTC.

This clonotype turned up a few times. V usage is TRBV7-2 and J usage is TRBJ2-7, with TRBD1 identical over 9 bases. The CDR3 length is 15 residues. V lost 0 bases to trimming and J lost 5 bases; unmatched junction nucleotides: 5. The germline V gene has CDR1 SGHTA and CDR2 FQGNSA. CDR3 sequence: CASSLAEDRGNEQYF. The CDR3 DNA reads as TGTGCCAGCAGCTTAGCGGAGGACAGGGGCAACGAGCAGTACTTC.